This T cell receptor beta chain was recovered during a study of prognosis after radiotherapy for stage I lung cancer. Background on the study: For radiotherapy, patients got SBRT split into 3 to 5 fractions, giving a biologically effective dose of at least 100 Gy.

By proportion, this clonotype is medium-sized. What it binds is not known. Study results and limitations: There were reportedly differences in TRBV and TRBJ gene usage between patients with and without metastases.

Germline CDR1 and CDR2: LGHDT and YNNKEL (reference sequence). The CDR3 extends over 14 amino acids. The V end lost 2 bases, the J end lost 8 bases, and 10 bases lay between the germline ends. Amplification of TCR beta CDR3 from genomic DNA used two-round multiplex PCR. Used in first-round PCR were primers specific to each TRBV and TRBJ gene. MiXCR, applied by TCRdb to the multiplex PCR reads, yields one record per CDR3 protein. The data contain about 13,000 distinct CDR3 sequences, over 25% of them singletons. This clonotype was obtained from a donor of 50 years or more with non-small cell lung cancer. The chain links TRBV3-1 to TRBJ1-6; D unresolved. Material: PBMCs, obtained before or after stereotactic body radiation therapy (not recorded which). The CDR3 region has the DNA TGTGCCAGCAGCCAAAGAGGCGGGGATTCACCCCTCCACTTT. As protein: CASSQRGGDSPLHF. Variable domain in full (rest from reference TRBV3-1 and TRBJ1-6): DTAVSQTPKYLVTQMGNDKSIKCEQNLGHDTMYWYKQDSKKFLKIMFSYNNKELIINETVPNRFSPKSPDKAHLNLHINSLELGDSAVYFCASSQRGGDSPLHFGNGTRLTVT.